A selection of T cell receptor beta chains follows, all from one sample in a study of blood T cell repertoires in COVID-19. Assay: immunoSEQ multiplex PCR; the TCRdb copy retains only in-frame clones and omits some. Of just under 250,000 clones detected, roughly 86% appear once; the ten largest clones hold 3%. The specimen was peripheral blood. The receptors derive from a woman aged 25 to 39 who had recovered from COVID-19. Both conserved end residues are part of each CDR3. D genes are given only for firm matches. The size field is filled for only some rows; it gives once, few, many or a size class.

>-|TRBV2|TRBJ1-6|-
TGTGCCAGCAGTGTTGGATCAGGCAATAATTCACCCCTCCACTTT
CASSVGSGNNSPLHF
>-|TRBV6-2/TRBV6-3|TRBJ1-1|-
TGTGCCAGCAGTTTCTCGAGGCTGAACACTGAAGCTTTCTTT
CASSFSRLNTEAFF
>many|TRBV7-9|TRBJ1-1|-
TGTGCCAGCAGCTTAGACCGGGGGTCGGACACTGAAGCTTTCTTT
CASSLDRGSDTEAFF
>-|TRBV6-2/TRBV6-3|TRBJ2-7|-
TGTGCCAGCAGTTTTTCACAGATCTACGAGCAGTACTTC
CASSFSQIYEQYF
>-|TRBV19|TRBJ1-5|TRBD1
TGTGCCAGTAGTGTCCGAGACAGGGGGTTTCAGCCCCAGCATTTT
CASSVRDRGFQPQHF
>-|TRBV19|TRBJ2-7|-
TGTGCCAGTAGTTCCTGGCAGGGGAAGGGCGAGCAGTACTTC
CASSSWQGKGEQYF
>-|TRBV29-1|TRBJ2-1|TRBD2
TGCAGCGTTTACCACCGAGGGACTAGCGGGGGCCGTACCTACAATGAGCAGTTCTTC
CSVYHRGTSGGRTYNEQFF
>-|TRBV27|TRBJ1-3|-
TGTGCCAGCAGAGACAGTGCCGGAAACACCATATATTTT
CASRDSAGNTIYF
>once|TRBV25-1|TRBJ2-5|TRBD1
TGTGCCAGCAGTGCTATAGGACAGGGGCTGGAGACCCAGTACTTC
CASSAIGQGLETQYF
>-|TRBV3-1/TRBV3-2|TRBJ2-1|-
TGTGCCAGCAGCCAACAGGGTCACATAGGGTACAATGAGCAGTTCTTC
CASSQQGHIGYNEQFF
>few|TRBV2|TRBJ1-4|TRBD1
TGTGCCAGCAGTACGACAGGGGCGGCTAATGAAAAACTGTTTTTT
CASSTTGAANEKLFF
>-|TRBV5-4|TRBJ2-3|TRBD1
TGTGCCAGCAGCATTCCGGGACAGGAGCCGGGTACGCAGTATTTT
CASSIPGQEPGTQYF
>-|TRBV7-3|TRBJ1-2|TRBD1
TGTGCCAGCAGCTCCGGGACAGGGGGTTATGGCTACACCTTC
CASSSGTGGYGYTF
>few|TRBV3-1/TRBV3-2|TRBJ1-1|-
TGTGCCAGCAGCCATGATACGGGGAGGAACACTGAAGCTTTCTTT
CASSHDTGRNTEAFF
>-|TRBV6-1|TRBJ1-5|-
TGTGCCAGCAGTGAAACCCGCCCAGATCAGCCCCAGCATTTT
CASSETRPDQPQHF
>-|TRBV4-2|TRBJ1-1|-
TGTGCCAGCAGCCAAGAAACTTTGAGCACTGAAGCTTTCTTT
CASSQETLSTEAFF
>-|TRBV5-1|TRBJ2-3|-
TGCGCCAGCAGCTTACTTGGCGGGGTCACAGATACGCAGTATTTT
CASSLLGGVTDTQYF
>-|TRBV6-5|TRBJ2-7|TRBD1
TGTGCCAGCTCGGACAGGGCATCCTACGAGCAGTACTTC
CASSDRASYEQYF
>-|TRBV5-1|TRBJ1-1|-
TGCGCCAGCAGCTTGATTGAGGGCGTGAACACTGAAGCTTTCTTT
CASSLIEGVNTEAFF
>-|TRBV10-1|TRBJ1-2|-
TGCGCCAGGGAGAACTATGGCTACACCTTC
CARENYGYTF
>-|TRBV11-2|TRBJ1-1|TRBD1
TGTGCCAGCAGCTTACGGGACAGGGGGTTGCTTCGCACTGAAGCTTTCTTT
CASSLRDRGLLRTEAFF
>-|TRBV7-3|TRBJ2-3|-
TGTGCCAGCAGCTTGGAGACTAGCACAGATACGCAGTATTTT
CASSLETSTDTQYF
>-|TRBV6-5|TRBJ1-2|-
TGTGCCAGCAGTTACACAAGTTCGAGGGGCTACACCTTC
CASSYTSSRGYTF
>-|TRBV4-2|TRBJ2-3|TRBD2
TGTGCCAGCAGCCAAAGCGGGGGAAACACAGATACGCAGTATTTT
CASSQSGGNTDTQYF
>-|TRBV9|TRBJ1-2|-
TGTGCCAGCAGCGCCAATTTGGCAGGGGACTATGGCTACACCTTC
CASSANLAGDYGYTF
>-|TRBV3-1/TRBV3-2|TRBJ2-1|TRBD2
TGTGCCAGCAGCCAAGTGACACTAGCGGGACGCAATGAGCAGTTCTTC
CASSQVTLAGRNEQFF
>-|TRBV2|TRBJ2-7|-
TGTGCCAGCAAAATTTCTCAGGGACAAGGCTACGAGCAGTACTTC
CASKISQGQGYEQYF
>-|TRBV18|TRBJ1-1|-
TGTGCCAGCTCACCACCGGGCAGGGGGAACACTGAAGCTTTCTTT
CASSPPGRGNTEAFF
>-|TRBV4-1|TRBJ1-2|-
TGCGCCAGCAGCTCCCGACAGCTACAAGTTAACTATGGCTACACCTTC
CASSSRQLQVNYGYTF
>-|TRBV7-9|TRBJ1-1|-
TGTGCCAGCAGCCCCTCCTCTCCTGAAGCTTTCTTT
CASSPSSPEAFF
>-|TRBV2|TRBJ2-7|TRBD2
TGTGCCAGCAGTGTAATGACTAGCTACTACGAGCAGTACTTC
CASSVMTSYYEQYF
>-|TRBV7-6|TRBJ2-7|TRBD1
TGTGCCAGCAGCTTGTCCGGGACAGTTGCCTACGAGCAGTACTTC
CASSLSGTVAYEQYF
>few|TRBV5-6|TRBJ1-1|TRBD1
TGTGCCAGCAGCTTGGACAGGGGGCTAACGGTCACTGAAGCTTTCTTT
CASSLDRGLTVTEAFF
>few|TRBV7-9|TRBJ2-5|TRBD2
TGTGCCAACAGCCCGCGGGGGGGGCTGGAGAAAGAGACCCAGTACTTC
CANSPRGGLEKETQYF
>-|TRBV2|TRBJ2-1|TRBD1
TGTGCCAGCAAATGGGCAGGGGGCGAGGGTGAGCAGTTCTTC
CASKWAGGEGEQFF
>-|TRBV2|TRBJ2-3|TRBD2
TGTGCCAGCAGTGGCCCAGCGGGGGGATCAGATACGCAGTATTTT
CASSGPAGGSDTQYF
>-|TRBV4-1|TRBJ2-3|TRBD2
TGCGCCAGCAGCCAAGTCCTAGCGGGGGTGGAGACGGGCACAGATACGCAGTATTTT
CASSQVLAGVETGTDTQYF
>-|TRBV5-4|TRBJ2-7|TRBD1
TGTGCCAGCAGGCCGGGACAGGGTTTACCAATCTACGAGCAGTACTTC
CASRPGQGLPIYEQYF
>-|TRBV27|TRBJ2-2|-
TGTGCCAGTTGGGGGCTCACCGGGGAGCTGTTTTTT
CASWGLTGELFF
>-|TRBV29-1|TRBJ1-1|-
TGCAGCGTTGTCCCGCAGGGGACTGAAGCTTTCTTT
CSVVPQGTEAFF
>-|TRBV2|TRBJ1-2|-
TGTGCCAGCAGCGAACAGGGAGGCTATGGCTACACCTTC
CASSEQGGYGYTF
>once|TRBV11-2|TRBJ2-4|TRBD1
TGTGCCAGCAGCTTAGGTGGGACAGGGGTAGAAAACATTCAGTACTTC
CASSLGGTGVENIQYF
>-|TRBV5-1|TRBJ1-2|TRBD1
TGCGCCAGCAGCTTGGCCTTGACAGGGGAGAGGAGCTATGGCTACACCTTC
CASSLALTGERSYGYTF
>few|TRBV10-3|TRBJ2-1|TRBD1
TGTGCCATCAGGACCGGGACAGGCAATGAGCAGTTCTTC
CAIRTGTGNEQFF
>-|TRBV7-2|TRBJ1-4|TRBD1
TGTGCCAGCAGCTCCGGGACAGGGGGCGAAAAACTGTTTTTT
CASSSGTGGEKLFF
>-|TRBV7-9|TRBJ2-3|TRBD2
TGTGCCAGCAGCTTGACTAGCGAGGATACGCAGTATTTT
CASSLTSEDTQYF
>-|TRBV6-6|TRBJ1-2|TRBD1
TGTGCCAGCAGGGCCACGACAGGGGTCTATGGCTACACCTTC
CASRATTGVYGYTF
>-|TRBV7-6|TRBJ1-1|TRBD1
TGTGCCAGCAGATCCGGACAGGGTGAAGCTTTCTTT
CASRSGQGEAFF
>-|TRBV7-6|TRBJ1-2|TRBD1
TGTGCCAGCAGCTTAGACAGGGGGGGAGGCTACACCTTC
CASSLDRGGGYTF